Sequencing of this T cell receptor beta chain was carried out in a study of shared clonotypes between healthy human individuals. Study as a whole: A couple of women and a few men aged 18 to 49 served as donors. General observations from the study: Among donors, clonotype sharing was expected to be affected by sequencing depth. Sorted-subset sequencing was shown by rarefaction to be incomplete despite large depth.

Details on this clone: What it binds is not known.

This CDR3 region has 13 residues. The germline V and J ends were trimmed by 4 bases and 3 bases, with 8 bases remaining between them. Germline V gene data show CDR1 as SGDLS and CDR2 as YYNGEE. The data were produced by immunoSEQ multiplex PCR, yet TCRdb's version contains in-frame clones alone and is incomplete. This sample has under 2.5 million clones; around 90% occur once, and the top ten carry 0.37%. V is TRBV9 and J is TRBJ1-5, with D unclear. This clonotype was obtained from a man younger than 35 in good health. Some clones in this sample may be carry-over from other donors' samples. Sequenced input: naive CD4+ T cells from PBMCs. The sample's subset: CD45RA+ positively selected. The CDR3 reads CASSTSPNQPQHF. For the CDR3, the DNA is TGTGCCAGCAGCACCTCCCCCAATCAGCCCCAGCATTTT.